This record concerns one T cell receptor beta chain sequence. The entry originates in a study of blood T cell repertoires in COVID-19. Across the whole study: Samples came from the United States, Italy and Spain, spanning acute and convalescent COVID-19. PBMCs, B-cell-depleted T cells, or T cells provided the cDNA or gDNA that made up the material.

Sequencing used immunoSEQ multiplex PCR; TCRdb keeps in-frame clones, though not all of them. The repertoire holds under 100,000 clones, with roughly 80% as singletons. This CDR3 is 16 amino acids long. Germline V gene sequence: CDR1 LGHNA, CDR2 YSLEER. Trimming removed 0 bases from V and 2 bases from J; junction bases left unmatched: 6. The sample consisted of peripheral blood. V usage is TRBV4-3 and J usage is TRBJ2-7; 8 nucleotides align to TRBD1. This clonotype was obtained from a man older than 75 with active or convalescent COVID-19. The CDR3: CASSQDRTGWTYEQYF. CDR3 in DNA: TGCGCCAGCAGCCAAGATAGGACAGGGTGGACCTACGAGCAGTACTTC.